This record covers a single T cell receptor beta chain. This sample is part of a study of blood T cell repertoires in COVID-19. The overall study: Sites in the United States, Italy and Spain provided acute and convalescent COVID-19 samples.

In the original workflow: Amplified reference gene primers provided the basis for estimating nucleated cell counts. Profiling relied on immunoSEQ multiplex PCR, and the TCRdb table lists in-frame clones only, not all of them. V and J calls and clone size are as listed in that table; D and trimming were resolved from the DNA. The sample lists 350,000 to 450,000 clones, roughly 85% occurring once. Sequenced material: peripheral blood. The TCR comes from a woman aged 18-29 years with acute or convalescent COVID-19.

The CDR3 bases are TGTGCCAGCACCGCCCCAGGGTCCCTGGAGACGCAGTATTTT. Translation gives CASTAPGSLETQYF. V is TRBV6-5 and J is TRBJ2-3, with D maybe TRBD1 (5 bases). The CDR3 runs to 14 residues. CDR1 is MNHEY and CDR2 is SVGAGI in the germline V gene. Trimming removed 7 bases at V and 9 bases at J, with 20 bases between.